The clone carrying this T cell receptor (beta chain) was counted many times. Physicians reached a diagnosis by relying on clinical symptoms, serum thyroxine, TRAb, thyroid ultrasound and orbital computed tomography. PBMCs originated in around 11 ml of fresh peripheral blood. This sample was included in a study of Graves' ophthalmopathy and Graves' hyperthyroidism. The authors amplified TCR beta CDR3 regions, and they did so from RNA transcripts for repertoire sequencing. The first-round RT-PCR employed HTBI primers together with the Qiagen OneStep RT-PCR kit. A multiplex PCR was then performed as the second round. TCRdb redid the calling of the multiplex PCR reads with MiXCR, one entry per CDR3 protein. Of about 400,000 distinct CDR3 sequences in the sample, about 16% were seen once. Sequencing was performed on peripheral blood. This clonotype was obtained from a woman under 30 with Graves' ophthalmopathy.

The CDR3 nucleotides read TGTGCCAGCAGCTTAGAGGGGGGGCATAGCAATCAGCCCCAGCATTTT. As protein: CASSLEGGHSNQPQHF. V and J are TRBV11-2 and TRBJ1-5, with a possible D match to TRBD1 (6 bases). With 0 bases removed from V and 0 bases from J, the gap between germline ends came to 9 bases. The CDR3 has 16 residues. Germline CDR1 reads SGHAT; CDR2 reads FQNNGV.